Listed below are T cell receptor beta chains from one sample, sequenced in a study of blood T cell repertoires in COVID-19. Only in-frame clones appear in the TCRdb table, and some are missing; sequencing was by immunoSEQ multiplex PCR. The sample contains 200,000 to 250,000 clones, about nine tenths of which appear only once. The sequencing input was PBMCs or T cells enriched from blood (not recorded which). These receptors originate from a man between 18 and 29 years old with acute COVID-19. The CDR3 runs from the conserved cysteine through the conserved F or W. D genes are given only for firm matches. Where a row states a size, it is once, few, many or the class of an expanded clone; other rows omit it.

>-|TRBD1|TRBV24-1|16|TRBJ2-1
CATSGQPGQGEFEQFF
TGTGCCACCAGTGGTCAACCGGGACAGGGGGAGTTTGAGCAGTTCTTC
>-|-|TRBV7-8|15|TRBJ1-6
CASSRSEGTLSPLHF
TGTGCCAGCAGCCGGAGCGAGGGGACTCTTTCACCCCTCCACTTT
>-|TRBD1|TRBV12-3/TRBV12-4|12|TRBJ1-5
CASSRQGQPQHF
TGTGCCAGCAGCAGACAGGGTCAGCCCCAGCATTTT
>-|TRBD2|TRBV11-3|18|TRBJ2-3
CASSLKAALAGGTDTQYF
TGTGCCAGCAGCTTAAAGGCTGCGCTAGCGGGGGGCACAGATACGCAGTATTTT
>-|-|TRBV5-1|15|TRBJ2-1
CASSLQGAMNNEQFF
TGCGCCAGCAGCTTGCAAGGGGCGATGAACAATGAGCAGTTCTTC
>-|-|TRBV19|14|TRBJ1-3
CASRSGTLGNTIYF
TGTGCCAGTAGATCCGGGACACTTGGAAACACCATATATTTT
>few|TRBD2|TRBV5-4|15|TRBJ2-1
CASSGAGGPYNEQFF
TGTGCCAGCAGCGGAGCGGGAGGGCCCTACAATGAGCAGTTCTTC
>-|-|TRBV11-3|14|TRBJ2-7
CASSYPGETSEQYF
TGTGCCAGCAGTTACCCAGGGGAAACGAGCGAGCAGTACTTC
>-|TRBD1|TRBV28|14|TRBJ1-2
CASSPTGAAYGYTF
TGTGCCAGCAGTCCAACAGGGGCGGCGTATGGCTACACCTTC
>-|-|TRBV6-5|14|TRBJ2-7
CASSLDDSHYEQYF
TGTGCCAGCAGCCTCGACGACAGCCACTACGAGCAGTACTTC
>few|-|TRBV7-3|15|TRBJ2-2
CASSRGGLTSGELFF
TGTGCCAGCAGCCGCGGCGGCCTCACGAGCGGGGAGCTGTTTTTT
>once|-|TRBV24-1|14|TRBJ1-1
CATSPNGRNTEAFF
TGTGCCACCTCCCCGAACGGTCGGAACACTGAAGCTTTCTTT
>-|-|TRBV4-1|13|TRBJ2-1
CASSRQGRGEQFF
TGCGCCAGCAGCCGACAGGGGAGGGGTGAGCAGTTCTTC
>-|-|TRBV27|12|TRBJ2-7
CASSPPSYEQYF
TGTGCCAGCAGCCCTCCCTCCTACGAGCAGTACTTC
>-|-|TRBV28|14|TRBJ1-2
CASSSLGANYGYTF
TGTGCCAGCAGTAGCCTCGGAGCTAACTATGGCTACACCTTC
>-|-|TRBV5-6|13|TRBJ1-1
CASSADSHTEAFF
TGTGCCAGCAGCGCCGACAGCCACACTGAAGCTTTCTTT
>-|TRBD2|TRBV28|13|TRBJ2-1
CASRLAGGSEQFF
TGTGCCAGCAGACTAGCGGGAGGATCTGAGCAGTTCTTC
>-|TRBD1|TRBV11-2|16|TRBJ2-1
CASSSKGQGSYNEQFF
TGTGCCAGCAGCTCAAAGGGACAGGGGTCCTACAATGAGCAGTTCTTC
>few|TRBD2|TRBV19|16|TRBJ2-1
CASSISGTSGSDEQFF
TGTGCCAGTAGTATTTCCGGGACTAGCGGGAGTGATGAGCAGTTCTTC
>-|TRBD1|TRBV19|15|TRBJ2-5
CASSRGQGLAETQYF
TGTGCCAGTAGTAGGGGACAGGGGTTAGCGGAGACCCAGTACTTC
>-|-|TRBV19|13|TRBJ2-7
CASSNGLASEQYF
TGTGCCAGTAGTAATGGGCTAGCGTCCGAGCAGTACTTC
>-|-|TRBV10-3|17|TRBJ2-2
CAISDVYGRATTGELFF
TGTGCCATCAGTGACGTTTATGGCAGGGCTACCACCGGGGAGCTGTTTTTT
>once|TRBD1|TRBV5-1|17|TRBJ2-7
CASSSDWPGQGIYEQYF
TGCGCCAGCAGCTCCGACTGGCCGGGACAGGGGATCTACGAGCAGTACTTC
>few|TRBD2|TRBV11-2|17|TRBJ2-5
CASSWGGAGGLQETQYF
TGTGCCAGCAGCTGGGGAGGAGCGGGAGGCCTGCAAGAGACCCAGTACTTC
>-|-|TRBV9|15|TRBJ1-2
CASSANRAKNYGYTF
TGTGCCAGCAGCGCGAACAGGGCGAAAAACTATGGCTACACCTTC
>-|-|TRBV7-2|12|TRBJ2-2
CASSPHTGELFF
TGTGCCAGCAGCCCTCACACCGGGGAGCTGTTTTTT
>once|TRBD2|TRBV29-1|15|TRBJ2-3
CSVTRLAGVSDTQYF
TGCAGCGTTACCCGACTAGCGGGAGTGTCAGATACGCAGTATTTT
>-|TRBD1|TRBV6-2/TRBV6-3|15|TRBJ2-7
CASSYGQGASYEQYF
TGTGCCAGCAGTTATGGACAGGGGGCTTCCTACGAGCAGTACTTC
>once|TRBD1|TRBV5-4|14|TRBJ1-1
CASSADRANTEAFF
TGTGCCAGCAGCGCGGACAGGGCAAACACTGAAGCTTTCTTT
>-|TRBD2|TRBV7-9|17|TRBJ2-7
CASSSLGLADSSYEQYF
TGTGCCAGCAGCTCCCTCGGACTAGCGGACAGCTCCTACGAGCAGTACTTC
>-|TRBD1|TRBV14|15|TRBJ2-1
CASSRADRASYEQFF
TGTGCCAGCAGCCGAGCAGACAGGGCATCATATGAGCAGTTCTTC
>-|-|TRBV7-3|12|TRBJ2-1
CASSSGGFEQFF
TGTGCCAGCAGCTCGGGGGGCTTTGAGCAGTTCTTC
>few|TRBD2|TRBV19|16|TRBJ2-1
CASSIASGKSHNEQFF
TGTGCCAGTAGTATAGCTAGCGGGAAGTCTCACAATGAGCAGTTCTTC
>-|-|TRBV12-2|18|TRBJ2-2
CASRLESDNGRYTGELFF
TGTGCAAGTCGCTTAGAGTCGGACAACGGGAGGTACACCGGGGAGCTGTTTTTT
>-|TRBD2|TRBV5-4|16|TRBJ2-7
CASSLAGLAGVMEQYF
TGTGCCAGCAGCTTGGCCGGGCTAGCGGGAGTTATGGAGCAGTACTTC
>-|-|TRBV7-9|14|TRBJ2-2
CASSLEFGTGELFF
TGTGCCAGCAGCTTAGAATTCGGCACCGGGGAGCTGTTTTTT
>-|-|TRBV19|12|TRBJ1-2
CASTPGRYGYTF
TGTGCCAGTACCCCAGGGCGGTATGGCTACACCTTC
>-|-|TRBV5-3|14|TRBJ2-3
CARSLVSHTDTQYF
TGTGCCAGAAGCTTGGTGTCCCACACAGATACGCAGTATTTT
>-|-|TRBV3-1/TRBV3-2|18|TRBJ2-3
CASSPSAAGVESTDTQYF
TGTGCCAGCAGCCCCTCCGCAGCAGGGGTCGAAAGCACAGATACGCAGTATTTT
>-|TRBD1|TRBV28|13|TRBJ2-7
CASSRTGEYEQYF
TGTGCCAGCAGTCGGACAGGGGAGTACGAGCAGTACTTC
>-|-|TRBV6-5|14|TRBJ2-2
CATRYRGNTGELFF
TGTGCCACCCGGTATAGGGGGAACACCGGGGAGCTGTTTTTT
>-|TRBD2|TRBV7-2|15|TRBJ2-3
CASSLTAGDRDTQYF
TGTGCCAGCAGCTTAACAGCGGGAGATAGAGATACGCAGTATTTT
>-|TRBD1|TRBV18|15|TRBJ2-7
CASSPPLTGGGEQYF
TGTGCCAGCTCACCGCCCCTAACAGGGGGTGGCGAGCAGTACTTC
>-|TRBD1|TRBV7-2|13|TRBJ1-1
CASSPGGRTEAFF
TGTGCCAGCAGCCCAGGGGGGAGGACTGAAGCTTTCTTT
>-|TRBD2|TRBV29-1|14|TRBJ2-7
CSVGSGTSPYEQYF
TGCAGCGTCGGGTCCGGGACTAGTCCTTACGAGCAGTACTTC
>-|-|TRBV18|14|TRBJ2-1
CASSPHEDYNEQFF
TGTGCCAGCTCACCCCATGAGGACTACAATGAGCAGTTCTTC
>-|-|TRBV5-1|11|TRBJ1-2
CASSSGAGCTF
TGCGCCAGCAGCAGTGGGGCGGGGTGCACCTTC
>-|-|TRBV4-1|15|TRBJ1-3
CASSQGVALGNTIYF
TGCGCCAGCAGCCAAGGGGTAGCCTTAGGAAACACCATATATTTT
>-|-|TRBV4-1|16|TRBJ1-1
CASRPDRSFRGTEAFF
TGCGCCAGCCGCCCGGATCGATCTTTCCGGGGCACTGAAGCTTTCTTT
>few|TRBD1|TRBV9|14|TRBJ2-3
CASSGTGGADTQYF
TGTGCCAGCAGCGGGACAGGGGGCGCAGATACGCAGTATTTT
>-|TRBD1|TRBV5-1|16|TRBJ2-1
CASSLQGATSYNEQFF
TGCGCCAGCAGCCTACAGGGGGCAACTTCCTACAATGAGCAGTTCTTC
>few|TRBD1|TRBV4-1|18|TRBJ1-5
CASSQDSGQAASYQPQHF
TGCGCCAGCAGCCAAGATTCGGGACAGGCCGCCTCGTATCAGCCCCAGCATTTT
>-|-|TRBV5-6|16|TRBJ1-2
CASSLDSGDLDYGYTF
TGTGCCAGCAGCTTGGATTCAGGGGACCTTGACTATGGCTACACCTTC
>once|TRBD1|TRBV2|15|TRBJ1-5
CASSDRTGHNQPQHF
TGTGCCAGCAGTGATCGGACAGGGCACAATCAGCCCCAGCATTTT